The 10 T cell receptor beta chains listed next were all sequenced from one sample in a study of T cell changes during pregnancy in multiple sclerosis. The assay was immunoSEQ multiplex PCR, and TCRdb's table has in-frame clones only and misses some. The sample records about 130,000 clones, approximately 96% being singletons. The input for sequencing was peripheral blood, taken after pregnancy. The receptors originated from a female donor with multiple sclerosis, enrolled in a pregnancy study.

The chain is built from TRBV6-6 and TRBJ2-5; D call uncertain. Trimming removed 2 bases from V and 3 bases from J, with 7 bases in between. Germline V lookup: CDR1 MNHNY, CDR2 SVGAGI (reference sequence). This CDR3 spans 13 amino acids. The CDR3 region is CASSYGEKETQYF. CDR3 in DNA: TGTGCCAGCAGTTACGGAGAGAAAGAGACCCAGTACTTC.

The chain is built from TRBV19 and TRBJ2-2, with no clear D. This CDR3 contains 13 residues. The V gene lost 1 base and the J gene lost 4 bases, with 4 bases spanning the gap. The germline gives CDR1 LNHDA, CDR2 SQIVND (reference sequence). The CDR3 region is CASSIVGTGELFF. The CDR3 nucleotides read TGTGCCAGTAGTATAGTCGGCACCGGGGAGCTGTTTTTT.

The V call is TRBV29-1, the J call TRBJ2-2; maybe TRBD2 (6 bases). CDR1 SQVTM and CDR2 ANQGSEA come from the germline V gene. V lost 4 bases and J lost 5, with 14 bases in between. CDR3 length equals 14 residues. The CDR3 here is CSVGPGTSTGELFF. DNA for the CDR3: TGCAGCGTTGGGCCTGGGACTTCGACCGGGGAGCTGTTTTTT.

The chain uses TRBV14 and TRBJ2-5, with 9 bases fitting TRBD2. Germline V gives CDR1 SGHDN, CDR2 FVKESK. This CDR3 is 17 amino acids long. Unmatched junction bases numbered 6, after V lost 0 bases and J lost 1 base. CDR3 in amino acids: CASSQDNLAGFQETQYF. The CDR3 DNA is TGTGCCAGCAGCCAAGATAACCTAGCGGGGTTCCAAGAGACCCAGTACTTC.

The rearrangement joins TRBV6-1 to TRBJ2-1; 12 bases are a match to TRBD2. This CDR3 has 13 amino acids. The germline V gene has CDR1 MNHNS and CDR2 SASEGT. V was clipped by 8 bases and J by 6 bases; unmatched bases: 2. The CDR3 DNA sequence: TGTGCCAGCGGACTAGCGGGATCCAATGAGCAGTTCTTC. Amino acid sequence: CASGLAGSNEQFF.

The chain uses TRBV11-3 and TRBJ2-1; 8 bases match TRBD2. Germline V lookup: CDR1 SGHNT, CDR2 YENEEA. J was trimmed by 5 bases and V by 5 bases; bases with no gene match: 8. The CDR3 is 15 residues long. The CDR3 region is CASSTTGLGNNEQFF. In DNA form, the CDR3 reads TGTGCCAGCAGCACAACGGGACTAGGGAACAATGAGCAGTTCTTC.

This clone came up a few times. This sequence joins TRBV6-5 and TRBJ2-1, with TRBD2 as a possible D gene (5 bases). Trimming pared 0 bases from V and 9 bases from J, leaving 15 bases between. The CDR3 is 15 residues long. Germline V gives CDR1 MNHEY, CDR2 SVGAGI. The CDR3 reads CASSYSRDLVSEQFF. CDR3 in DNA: TGTGCCAGCAGTTACTCGAGGGATCTAGTGAGTGAGCAGTTCTTC.

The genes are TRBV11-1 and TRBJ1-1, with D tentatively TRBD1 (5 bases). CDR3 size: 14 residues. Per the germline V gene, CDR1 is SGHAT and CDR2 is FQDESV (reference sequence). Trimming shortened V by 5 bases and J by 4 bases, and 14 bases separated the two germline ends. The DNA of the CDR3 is TGTGCCAGCAGCCCAGAGGGGCGGGGCACTGAAGCTTTCTTT. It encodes CASSPEGRGTEAFF.

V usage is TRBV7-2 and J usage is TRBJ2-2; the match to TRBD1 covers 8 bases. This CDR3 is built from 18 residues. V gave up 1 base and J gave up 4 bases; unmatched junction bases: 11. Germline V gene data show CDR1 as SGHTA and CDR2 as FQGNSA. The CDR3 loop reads CASSLDQLGTGSTGELFF. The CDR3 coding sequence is TGTGCCAGCAGCTTAGATCAGTTAGGGACAGGAAGCACCGGGGAGCTGTTTTTT.

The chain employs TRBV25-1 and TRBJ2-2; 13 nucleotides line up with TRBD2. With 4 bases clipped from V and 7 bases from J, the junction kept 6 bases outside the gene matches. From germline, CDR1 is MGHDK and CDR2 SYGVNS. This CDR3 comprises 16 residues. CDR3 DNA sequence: TGTGCCAGCAGTGTAGGACTAGCGGGAGAACGCGGGGAGCTGTTTTTT. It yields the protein CASSVGLAGERGELFF.